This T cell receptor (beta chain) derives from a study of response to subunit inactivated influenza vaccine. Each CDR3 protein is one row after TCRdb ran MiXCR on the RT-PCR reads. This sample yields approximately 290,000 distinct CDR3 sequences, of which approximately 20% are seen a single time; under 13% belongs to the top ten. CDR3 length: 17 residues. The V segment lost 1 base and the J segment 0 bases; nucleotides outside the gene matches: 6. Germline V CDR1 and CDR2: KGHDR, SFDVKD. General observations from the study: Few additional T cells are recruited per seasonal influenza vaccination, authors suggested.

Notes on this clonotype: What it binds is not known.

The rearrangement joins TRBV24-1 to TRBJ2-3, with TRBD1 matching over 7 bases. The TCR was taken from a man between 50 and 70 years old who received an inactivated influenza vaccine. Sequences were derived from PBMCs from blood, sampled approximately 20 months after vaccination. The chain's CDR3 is CATSDLDRAMSTDTQYF. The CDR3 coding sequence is TGTGCCACCAGTGATTTAGACAGGGCGATGAGCACAGATACGCAGTATTTT.